The clone carrying this TCR beta chain showed up just a few times. The study ran its PCR with 60 Vbeta and 13 Jbeta primers. Produced via immunoSEQ multiplex PCR; TCRdb's table is partial and in-frame only. The sample holds approximately 160,000 clones; around 67% are singletons and the top ten take around 4.3%. Trimming removed 7 bases from V and 8 bases from J, with 15 bases in between. The CDR3 spans 14 residues. Germline CDR1 SGHAT, CDR2 FQDESV (reference sequence). This specimen comes from a study of cytomegalovirus exposure and HLA in healthy donors. The clonotype originates from a woman younger than 30 in good health and CMV-seropositive. This rearrangement joins TRBV11-1 to TRBJ1-6; weak D call: TRBD1 (6 bases). Sequenced input: PBMCs. CDR3: CASTLDSAYSPLHF. In DNA, the CDR3 is TGTGCCAGCACCCTGGACAGTGCGTATTCACCCCTCCACTTT.